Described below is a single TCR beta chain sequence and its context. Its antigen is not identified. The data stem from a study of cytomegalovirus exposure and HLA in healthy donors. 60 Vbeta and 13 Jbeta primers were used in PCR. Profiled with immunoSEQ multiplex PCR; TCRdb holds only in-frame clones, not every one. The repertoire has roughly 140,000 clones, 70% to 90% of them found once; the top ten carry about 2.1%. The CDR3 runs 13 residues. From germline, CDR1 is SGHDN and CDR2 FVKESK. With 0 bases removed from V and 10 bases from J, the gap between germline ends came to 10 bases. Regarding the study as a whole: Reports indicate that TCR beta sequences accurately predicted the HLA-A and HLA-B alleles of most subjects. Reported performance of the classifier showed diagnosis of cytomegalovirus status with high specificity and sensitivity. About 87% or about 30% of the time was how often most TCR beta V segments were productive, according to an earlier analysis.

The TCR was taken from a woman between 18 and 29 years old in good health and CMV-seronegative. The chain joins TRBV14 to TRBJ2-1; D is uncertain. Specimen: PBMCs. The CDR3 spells CASSQDWLSEQFF. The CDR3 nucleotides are TGTGCCAGCAGCCAAGATTGGCTCTCGGAGCAGTTCTTC.